The sequence of this TCR beta chain was determined in a study of Graves' ophthalmopathy and Graves' hyperthyroidism. Study conclusions and caveats: Sensitivity reached around 88% and specificity roughly 82% for a 13-signature model separating ophthalmopathy from stable hyperthyroidism.

V lost 0 bases and J lost 0, with 10 bases in between. The germline gives CDR1 SGHRS, CDR2 YFSETQ. The CDR3 spans 16 residues. Beta-chain TCR CDR3 regions were amplified from RNA transcripts. HTBI primers were used in a first-round RT-PCR, which preceded a second-round multiplex PCR. TCRdb processed the multiplex PCR reads anew with MiXCR; each CDR3 protein has one entry. The table shows roughly 230,000 distinct CDR3 sequences, with around a fifth occurring only once. Reliance was placed on clinical symptoms, serum thyroxine, TRAb, thyroid ultrasound and orbital computed tomography for diagnosis. This clonotype showed up many times. Its antigen is as yet unknown.

Sequencing was performed on peripheral blood. The source of this sequence is a woman aged 45-65 years with Graves' ophthalmopathy. The V and J genes are TRBV5-1 and TRBJ2-4; D is unclear. The DNA of the CDR3 is TGCGCCAGCAGCTTGGGCCCGAGAGAAGCCAAAAACATTCAGTACTTC. Residues: CASSLGPREAKNIQYF.